The 4 T cell receptor beta chains below all came from one sample that was sequenced in a study of tumor-infiltrating lymphocytes in primary liver carcinoma. Co-extracted RNA and DNA came from 20-30 mg of unsorted bulk tissue. Making TCR beta cDNA involved 400 to 600 ng total RNA and a constant-region primer. What produced the TCR beta libraries was three nested multiplex PCR rounds using slightly modified ARM-PCR. A C-beta reverse primer and TRBV1-TRBV30 forward primers served in each of the first two PCR rounds, at approximately 10 cycles apiece. TCRdb ran MiXCR on the multiplex PCR reads and lists one entry per CDR3 protein. The sample has 40,000 to 60,000 distinct CDR3 sequences, 65% to 80% seen once. Sequenced: liver tumor tissue from sampling region 5. Subset defined: tumor region T5, tumor centre. These receptors originate from a man aged 35 to 55 with primary liver carcinoma and hepatitis B virus infection.

Points on this clonotype: This may be a read error, as it is one base from a much larger clone. Because it lacks the conserved phenylalanine or tryptophan at the end, this CDR3 is likely a read error. The CDR3 region is CASSDDSYEQYL. The CDR3 DNA sequence: TGTGCCAGCAGTGACGACAGCTACGAGCAGTACTTA. The V call is TRBV2, the J call TRBJ2-7; perhaps TRBD1 as D (5 bases). Germline loops: CDR1 SNHLY, CDR2 FYNNEI. CDR3 length equals 12 residues. V gave up 3 bases and J gave up 3 bases, with 6 bases separating them.

The chain recombines TRBV5-1 with TRBJ1-2, with 9 bases matching TRBD1. The CDR3 runs to 15 residues. Trimming took 3 bases from V and 5 from J; bases not matched to a gene: 8. Germline assignment: CDR1 SGHRS and CDR2 YFSETQ. CDR3 coding DNA: TGCGCCAGCAGCTCCTGGACAGGGGACAGTTATGGCTACACCTTC. Translating gives CASSSWTGDSYGYTF.

The chain employs TRBV11-2 and TRBJ1-5; a possible D gene is TRBD1 (5 bases). The germline CDR1 and CDR2 sequences are SGHAT and FQNNGV. There are 14 residues in the CDR3. CDR3 sequence (DNA): TGTGGCAACAGCACAGGACGGTTTCCCGAGCCCCAGCATTTT. Translating it yields CGNSTGRFPEPQHF.

This clonotype came up a few times. The conserved phenylalanine or tryptophan normally closing the CDR3 is absent here, so this likely arose from a read error. This chain uses TRBV11-2 with TRBJ2-3; no clear D. There are 12 residues in the CDR3. Trimming removed 5 bases from V and 6 bases from J, with 9 bases in between. Germline-derived CDR1 and CDR2 are SGHAT and FQNNGV. CDR3 loop: CASSLGCDTQYC. Here the CDR3 DNA reads TGTGCCAGCAGCCTCGGATGTGATACGCAGTATTGT.